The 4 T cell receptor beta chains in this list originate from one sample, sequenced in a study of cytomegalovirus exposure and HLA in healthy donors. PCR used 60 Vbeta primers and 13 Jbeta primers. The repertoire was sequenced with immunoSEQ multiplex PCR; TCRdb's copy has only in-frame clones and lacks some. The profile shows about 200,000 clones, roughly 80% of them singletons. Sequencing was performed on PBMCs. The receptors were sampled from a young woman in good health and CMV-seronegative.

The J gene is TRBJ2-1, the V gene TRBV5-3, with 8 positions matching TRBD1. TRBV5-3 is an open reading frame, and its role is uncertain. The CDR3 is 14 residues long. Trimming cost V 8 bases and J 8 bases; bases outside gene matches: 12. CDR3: CASRQGSHCDEQFF. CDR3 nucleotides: TGTGCCAGTAGACAGGGGTCTCATTGCGATGAGCAGTTCTTC.

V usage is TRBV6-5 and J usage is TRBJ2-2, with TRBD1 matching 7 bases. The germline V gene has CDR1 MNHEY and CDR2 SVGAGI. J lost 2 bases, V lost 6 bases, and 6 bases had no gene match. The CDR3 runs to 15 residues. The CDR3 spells CASRPGQLNTGELFF. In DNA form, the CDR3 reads TGTGCCAGCAGACCGGGACAGCTTAACACCGGGGAGCTGTTTTTT.

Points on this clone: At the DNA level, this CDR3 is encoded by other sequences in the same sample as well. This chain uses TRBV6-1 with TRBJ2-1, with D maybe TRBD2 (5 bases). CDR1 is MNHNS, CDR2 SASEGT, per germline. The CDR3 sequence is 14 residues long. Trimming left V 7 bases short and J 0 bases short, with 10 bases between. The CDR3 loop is CASKGTSSYNEQFF. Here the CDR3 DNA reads TGTGCCAGCAAGGGAACTAGCTCCTACAATGAGCAGTTCTTC.

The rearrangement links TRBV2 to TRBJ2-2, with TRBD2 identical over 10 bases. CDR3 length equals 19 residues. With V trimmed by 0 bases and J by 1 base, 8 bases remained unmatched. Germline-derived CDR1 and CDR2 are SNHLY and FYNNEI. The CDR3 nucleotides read TGTGCCAGCAGTGAAGCGCTGAGAAGGACTAGCGGGAACACCGGGGAGCTGTTTTTT. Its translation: CASSEALRRTSGNTGELFF.